Each of the 6 T cell receptor beta chains below was sequenced from the same sample in a study of OX40 agonist ivuxolimab in advanced cancers. Produced via immunoSEQ multiplex PCR; TCRdb's table is partial and in-frame only. Counted here are tens of thousands of clones, 89% occurring once; the ten biggest clones make up roughly 0.38%. Sequenced here: CD4+ or CD8+ T cells sorted from blood, sampled in a trial of the OX40 agonist ivuxolimab. The receptors here all came from an adult with an advanced solid tumor such as melanoma, head and neck, liver or kidney cancer.

The chain links TRBV19 to TRBJ2-5; 14 bases fit TRBD2. The V gene's germline CDR1 is LNHDA and CDR2 SQIVND (reference sequence). With V trimmed by 1 base and J by 4 bases, 5 bases remained unmatched. This CDR3 has 17 residues. Here the CDR3 reads CASSIGLAGGPGETQYF. CDR3 in DNA: TGTGCCAGTAGTATAGGACTAGCGGGAGGGCCGGGAGAGACCCAGTACTTC. Drawing the rest from reference TRBV19 and TRBJ2-5, the complete variable domain is DGGITQSPKYLFRKEGQNVTLSCEQNLNHDAMYWYRQDPGQGLRLIYYSQIVNDFQKGDIAEGYSVSREKKESFPLTVTSAQKNPTAFYLCASSIGLAGGPGETQYFGPGTRLLVL.

The genes are TRBV19 and TRBJ1-1, with D tentatively TRBD1 (5 bases). V was cut by 3 bases and J by 1 base, with 12 bases left in between. From germline, CDR1 is LNHDA and CDR2 SQIVND (reference sequence). The CDR3 extends over 15 amino acids. CDR3 sequence reads: CASSIIWGGNTEAFF. As DNA, the CDR3 is TGTGCCAGTAGTATTATATGGGGGGGGAACACTGAAGCTTTCTTT.

This sequence joins TRBV15 and TRBJ1-5; 9 bases fit TRBD1. This CDR3 has 19 residues. Trimming removed 3 bases from V and 6 bases from J; junction bases left unmatched: 18. Germline V CDR1 and CDR2: LNHNV, YYDKDF (reference sequence). CDR3 residues: CATSSRTGTGRIFGQPQHF. The CDR3, as DNA: TGTGCCACCAGCAGTCGGACCGGGACAGGGAGAATTTTTGGTCAGCCCCAGCATTTT.

The CDR3 DNA follows: TGTGCCAGCAGAGTAGGCTCGTCCGGGGAGCTGTTTTTT. Translation: CASRVGSSGELFF. The chain recombines TRBV6-4 with TRBJ2-2; D gene uncertain. The germline CDR1 and CDR2 sequences are MRHNA and SNTAGT. The V gene lost 6 bases and the J gene lost 6 bases, with 11 bases spanning the gap. CDR3 length: 13 residues.

This clone was seen only once. V and J are TRBV30 and TRBJ2-7; the match to TRBD2 covers 13 bases. CDR1 is GTSNPN and CDR2 is SVGIG in the germline V gene (reference sequence). This CDR3 spans 13 amino acids. J lost 12 bases, V lost 1 base, and 6 bases had no gene match. The CDR3 loop is CAWSATSGRAPYF. The CDR3 DNA follows: TGTGCCTGGAGTGCCACTAGCGGGAGGGCCCCGTACTTC.

The genes are TRBV7-2 and TRBJ2-1; 7 nucleotides match TRBD2. The CDR3 contains 15 residues. From germline, CDR1 is SGHTA and CDR2 FQGNSA. J lost 5 bases, V lost 4 bases, and 8 bases had no gene match. The CDR3 DNA follows: TGTGCCAGCAGCTACGGGGGGACTAAACACAATGAGCAGTTCTTC. This codes for CASSYGGTKHNEQFF.